This T cell receptor beta chain was recorded in a study of T cells in Graves' hyperthyroidism and ophthalmopathy. Study-level findings and limits: Ophthalmopathy was predicted by the model a median of roughly 6 months ahead of onset.

RNA transcripts gave rise to amplified TCR beta CDR3 regions. The HTBI set primed first-round TCR CDR3 RT-PCR. TCRdb reprocessed the multiplex PCR reads with MiXCR, giving one entry per CDR3 protein. The sample lists about 46,000 distinct CDR3 sequences, approximately 50% occurring once. For this clonotype: The antigen remains unidentified. The junction differs from germline at one of its ends, possibly a read error.

There are 13 residues in the CDR3. Looked up from germline, CDR1 is PRHDT and CDR2 is FYEKMQ (reference sequence). This TCR derives from a woman aged 50 to 60 with Graves' hyperthyroidism. J is TRBJ2-3 and V is TRBV13; D is perhaps TRBD2 (5 bases). Sequencing was carried out using peripheral blood or thyroid tissue (not recorded which). This CDR3 reads CASSQQSGDTRYF. The CDR3 region has the DNA TGTGCCAGCAGCCAACAGAGCGGAGATACGCGGTATTTT. Full variable domain (remainder filled in from reference TRBV13 and TRBJ2-3): AAGVIQSPRHLIKEKRETATLKCYPIPRHDTVYWYQQGPGQDPQFLISFYEKMQSDKGSIPDRFSAQQFSDYHSELNMSSLELGDSALYFCASSQQSGDTRYFGPGTRLTVL.